This T cell receptor (beta chain) emerged from a study of cytomegalovirus exposure and HLA in healthy donors. Study results and caveats: Some public TCRs appeared in many individuals, while most sequences were rare.

Data came from immunoSEQ multiplex PCR; TCRdb stores just in-frame clones and leaves some out. The data contain about 75,000 clones, around four fifths of them singletons. This CDR3 is 16 amino acids long. V was pared by 0 bases and J by 1 base, with 12 bases between. CDR1 is SGHTA and CDR2 is FQGNSA in the germline V gene. Regarding this clone: What it binds is not known.

V is TRBV7-2 and J is TRBJ1-1; D is uncertain. This clonotype originated in a man aged 25-40 years in good health and CMV-seronegative. Sequencing used PBMCs. In DNA, the CDR3 is TGTGCCAGCAGCTTAGCCTTGATGGACTGGAACACTGAAGCTTTCTTT. This gives the protein CASSLALMDWNTEAFF.